These T cell receptor beta chains were read from a single sample in a study of technical replicates of blood from several donors. The method was immunoSEQ multiplex PCR; TCRdb's version includes in-frame clones alone and lacks a portion of them. The data hold roughly 81,000 clones, with 65% to 90% observed a single time. Sequencing used PBMCs. These receptors originate from a human donor in good health. Some clones in this sample may be carry-over from other donors' samples. Each CDR3 is given with its conserved first and last residue. Each record gives: J gene, D gene, V gene, clone size, CDR3 protein, CDR3 DNA. A D gene is named only where the DNA matches it firmly. Size tells how often a clone was seen (once, few, many) or the class of an expanded clone, and some rows leave it out.

j_gene: TRBJ1-1; d_gene: NA; v_gene: TRBV7-9; abundance: NA; CDR3aa: CASSPWADTEAFF; CDR3nt: TGTGCCAGCAGCCCCTGGGCAGACACTGAAGCTTTCTTT
j_gene: TRBJ1-2; d_gene: NA; v_gene: TRBV7-2; abundance: NA; CDR3aa: CASSTATGNYGYTF; CDR3nt: TGTGCCAGCAGCACCGCAACAGGGAACTATGGCTACACCTTC
j_gene: TRBJ1-5; d_gene: TRBD1; v_gene: TRBV4-1; abundance: NA; CDR3aa: CASSQGQGAYQPQHF; CDR3nt: TGCGCCAGCAGCCAAGGACAGGGGGCTTATCAGCCCCAGCATTTT
j_gene: TRBJ2-7; d_gene: TRBD1; v_gene: TRBV30; abundance: NA; CDR3aa: CAWSPRDRGHEQYF; CDR3nt: TGTGCCTGGAGCCCCCGGGACAGGGGCCACGAGCAGTACTTC
j_gene: TRBJ2-7; d_gene: NA; v_gene: TRBV2; abundance: NA; CDR3aa: CASKRGSYEQYF; CDR3nt: TGTGCCAGCAAAAGGGGATCCTACGAGCAGTACTTC
j_gene: TRBJ2-7; d_gene: TRBD2; v_gene: TRBV15; abundance: NA; CDR3aa: CATSRVGGAHEQYF; CDR3nt: TGTGCCACCAGCAGAGTCGGGGGGGCCCACGAGCAGTACTTC
j_gene: TRBJ2-6; d_gene: NA; v_gene: TRBV4-3; abundance: NA; CDR3aa: CASSTQRSGANVLTF; CDR3nt: TGCGCCAGCAGCACGCAGCGGTCTGGGGCCAACGTCCTGACTTTC
j_gene: TRBJ1-1; d_gene: NA; v_gene: TRBV15; abundance: NA; CDR3aa: CATSSGLREVTEAFF; CDR3nt: TGTGCCACCAGCAGCGGACTCAGGGAGGTCACTGAAGCTTTCTTT
j_gene: TRBJ2-2; d_gene: TRBD2; v_gene: TRBV7-8; abundance: NA; CDR3aa: CASSLEIRNQRGGIGELFF; CDR3nt: TGTGCCAGCAGCTTGGAAATCAGGAACCAGCGGGGGGGAATCGGGGAGCTGTTTTTT
j_gene: TRBJ1-3; d_gene: NA; v_gene: TRBV20-1; abundance: NA; CDR3aa: CSAVTGNTIYF; CDR3nt: TGCAGTGCCGTTACAGGAAACACCATATATTTT
j_gene: TRBJ2-7; d_gene: TRBD2; v_gene: TRBV6-1; abundance: NA; CDR3aa: CASSGGLAGGSFSYEQYF; CDR3nt: TGTGCCAGCAGTGGGGGACTAGCGGGAGGCTCCTTCTCCTACGAGCAGTACTTC
j_gene: TRBJ2-7; d_gene: TRBD2; v_gene: TRBV6-5; abundance: NA; CDR3aa: CASNRLAGPSYEQYF; CDR3nt: TGTGCCAGCAATAGGCTAGCGGGACCCTCCTACGAGCAGTACTTC
j_gene: TRBJ2-1; d_gene: TRBD2; v_gene: TRBV5-3; abundance: NA; CDR3aa: CARSPPGTSGRGDEQFF; CDR3nt: TGTGCCAGAAGCCCCCCCGGGACTAGCGGGAGGGGGGATGAGCAGTTCTTC
j_gene: TRBJ2-4; d_gene: NA; v_gene: TRBV19; abundance: NA; CDR3aa: CASSFGQGPQYF; CDR3nt: TGTGCCAGTAGTTTTGGCCAGGGGCCTCAGTACTTC
j_gene: TRBJ1-5; d_gene: NA; v_gene: TRBV5-6; abundance: NA; CDR3aa: CASSRLDSNQPQHF; CDR3nt: TGTGCCAGCAGCCGACTTGATAGCAATCAGCCCCAGCATTTT
j_gene: TRBJ2-5; d_gene: TRBD2; v_gene: TRBV4-3; abundance: NA; CDR3aa: CASSPTAGAQETQYF; CDR3nt: TGCGCCAGCAGCCCTACAGCGGGGGCCCAAGAGACCCAGTACTTC
j_gene: TRBJ2-1; d_gene: TRBD2; v_gene: TRBV5-8; abundance: NA; CDR3aa: CASSFLGLAGGNEQFF; CDR3nt: TGTGCCAGCAGCTTTCTAGGACTAGCGGGGGGCAATGAGCAGTTCTTC
j_gene: TRBJ2-2; d_gene: TRBD2; v_gene: TRBV30; abundance: NA; CDR3aa: CAWSRGLAGGGGELFF; CDR3nt: TGTGCCTGGAGCCGCGGACTAGCGGGAGGCGGCGGGGAGCTGTTTTTT
j_gene: TRBJ2-5; d_gene: TRBD1; v_gene: TRBV7-3; abundance: NA; CDR3aa: CASSQTGQETQYF; CDR3nt: TGTGCCAGCAGCCAGACAGGGCAAGAGACCCAGTACTTC
j_gene: TRBJ2-7; d_gene: NA; v_gene: TRBV6-5; abundance: NA; CDR3aa: CASSTQASYEQYF; CDR3nt: TGTGCCAGCAGCACACAGGCTAGCTACGAGCAGTACTTC
j_gene: TRBJ2-1; d_gene: TRBD2; v_gene: TRBV29-1; abundance: NA; CDR3aa: CSGLFRGLAGERHYNEQFF; CDR3nt: TGCAGCGGCCTCTTCCGGGGACTAGCGGGAGAGCGCCACTACAATGAGCAGTTCTTC
j_gene: TRBJ2-7; d_gene: NA; v_gene: TRBV7-3; abundance: NA; CDR3aa: CASSSPGLSHGQYF; CDR3nt: TGTGCCAGCAGCTCTCCGGGACTCAGCCACGGGCAGTACTTC
j_gene: TRBJ2-2; d_gene: NA; v_gene: TRBV5-1; abundance: NA; CDR3aa: CASSLDPGAGELFF; CDR3nt: TGCGCCAGCAGCTTGGACCCGGGGGCCGGGGAGCTGTTTTTT
j_gene: TRBJ2-7; d_gene: TRBD2; v_gene: TRBV5-4; abundance: NA; CDR3aa: CASSLAASGGFYEQYF; CDR3nt: TGTGCCAGCAGCTTGGCGGCTAGCGGGGGGTTCTACGAGCAGTACTTC
j_gene: TRBJ1-2; d_gene: TRBD1; v_gene: TRBV13; abundance: NA; CDR3aa: CASTRTGDYGYTF; CDR3nt: TGTGCCAGCACCCGGACAGGAGACTATGGCTACACCTTC
j_gene: TRBJ2-1; d_gene: NA; v_gene: TRBV10-3; abundance: NA; CDR3aa: CAISASDGINEQFF; CDR3nt: TGTGCCATCAGTGCGTCTGACGGGATAAATGAGCAGTTCTTC
j_gene: TRBJ1-1; d_gene: TRBD1; v_gene: TRBV19; abundance: NA; CDR3aa: CASSIYRDSTEAFF; CDR3nt: TGTGCCAGTAGTATCTATCGGGACAGCACTGAAGCTTTCTTT
j_gene: TRBJ2-7; d_gene: NA; v_gene: TRBV5-5; abundance: NA; CDR3aa: CASSLDGRLSYEQYF; CDR3nt: TGTGCCAGCAGCTTGGATGGCAGACTCTCCTACGAGCAGTACTTC
j_gene: TRBJ2-1; d_gene: NA; v_gene: TRBV5-6; abundance: NA; CDR3aa: CASSLIAGSEFF; CDR3nt: TGTGCCAGCAGCTTGATCGCGGGGAGTGAGTTCTTC
j_gene: TRBJ1-4; d_gene: TRBD1; v_gene: TRBV4-1; abundance: NA; CDR3aa: CASSARQGALSTNEKLFF; CDR3nt: TGCGCCAGCAGCGCACGACAGGGGGCGTTAAGCACTAATGAAAAACTGTTTTTT
j_gene: TRBJ2-1; d_gene: NA; v_gene: TRBV11-2; abundance: once; CDR3aa: CASSQTFPNNEQFF; CDR3nt: TGTGCCAGCAGCCAGACTTTCCCGAACAATGAGCAGTTCTTC